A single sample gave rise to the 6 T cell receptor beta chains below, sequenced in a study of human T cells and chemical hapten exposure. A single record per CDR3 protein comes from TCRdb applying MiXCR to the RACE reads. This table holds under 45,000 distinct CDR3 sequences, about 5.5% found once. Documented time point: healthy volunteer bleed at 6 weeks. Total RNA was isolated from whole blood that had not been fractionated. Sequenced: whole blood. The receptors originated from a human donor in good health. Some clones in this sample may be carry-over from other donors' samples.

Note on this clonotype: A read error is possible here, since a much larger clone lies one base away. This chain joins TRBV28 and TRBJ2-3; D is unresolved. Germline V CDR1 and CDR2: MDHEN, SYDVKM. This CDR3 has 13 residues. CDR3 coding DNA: TGTGCCAGCGGTTTTGCTAGCACAGATACGCAGTATTTT. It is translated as CASGFASTDTQYF.

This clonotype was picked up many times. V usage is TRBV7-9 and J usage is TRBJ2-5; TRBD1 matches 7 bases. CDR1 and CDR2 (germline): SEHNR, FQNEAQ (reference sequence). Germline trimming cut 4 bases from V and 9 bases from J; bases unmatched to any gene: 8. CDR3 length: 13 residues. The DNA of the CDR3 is TGTGCCAGCAGCTCCGACAGGGTCGAGGCCCAGTACTTC. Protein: CASSSDRVEAQYF.

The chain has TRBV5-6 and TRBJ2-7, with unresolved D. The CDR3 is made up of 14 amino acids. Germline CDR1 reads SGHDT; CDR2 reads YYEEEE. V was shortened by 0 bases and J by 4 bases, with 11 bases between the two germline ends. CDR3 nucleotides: TGTGCCAGCAGCTTGGCCGGGCGGAGTTACGAGCAGTACTTC. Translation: CASSLAGRSYEQYF.

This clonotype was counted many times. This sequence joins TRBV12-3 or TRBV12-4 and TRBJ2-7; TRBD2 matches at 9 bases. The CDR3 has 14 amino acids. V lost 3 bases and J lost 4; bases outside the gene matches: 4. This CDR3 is CASSFRAGGYEQYF. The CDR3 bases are TGTGCCAGCAGTTTCAGGGCGGGAGGGTACGAGCAGTACTTC.

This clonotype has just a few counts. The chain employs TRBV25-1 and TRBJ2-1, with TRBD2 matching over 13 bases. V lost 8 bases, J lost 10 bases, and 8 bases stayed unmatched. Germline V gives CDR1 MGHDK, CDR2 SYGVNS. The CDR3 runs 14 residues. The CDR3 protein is CASRGLAGEGEQFF. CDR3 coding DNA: TGTGCCAGCCGAGGACTAGCGGGAGAGGGCGAGCAGTTCTTC.

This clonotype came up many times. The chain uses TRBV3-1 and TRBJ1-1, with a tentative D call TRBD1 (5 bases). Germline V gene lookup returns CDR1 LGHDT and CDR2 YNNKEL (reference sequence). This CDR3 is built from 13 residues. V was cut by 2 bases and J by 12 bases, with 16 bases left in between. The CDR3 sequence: CASSQMRGTPTFF. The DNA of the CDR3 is TGTGCCAGCAGCCAAATGCGAGGGACTCCTACTTTCTTT.